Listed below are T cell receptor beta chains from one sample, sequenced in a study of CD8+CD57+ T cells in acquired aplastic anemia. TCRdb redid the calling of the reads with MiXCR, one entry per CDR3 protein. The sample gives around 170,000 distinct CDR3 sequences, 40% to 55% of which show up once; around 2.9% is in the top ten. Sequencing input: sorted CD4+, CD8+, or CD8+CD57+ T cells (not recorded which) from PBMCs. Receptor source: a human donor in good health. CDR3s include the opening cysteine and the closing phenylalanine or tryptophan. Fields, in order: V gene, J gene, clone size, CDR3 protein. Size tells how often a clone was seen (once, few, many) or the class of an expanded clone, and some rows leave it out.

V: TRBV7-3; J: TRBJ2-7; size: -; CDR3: CASSLGGGRAYEQYF
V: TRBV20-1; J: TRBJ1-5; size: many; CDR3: CSARGGWGQPQHF
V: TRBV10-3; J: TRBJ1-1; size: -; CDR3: CAISERVGMNTEAFF
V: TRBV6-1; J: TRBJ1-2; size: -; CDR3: CASSEPGVGYTF
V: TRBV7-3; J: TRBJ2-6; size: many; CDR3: CASSLSGTAGANVLTF
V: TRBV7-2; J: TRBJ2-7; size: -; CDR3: CASSPGLAGEQYF
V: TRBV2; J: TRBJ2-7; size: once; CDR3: CASTKTSGSYEQYF
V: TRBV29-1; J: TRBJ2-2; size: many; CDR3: CSARLANTGELFF
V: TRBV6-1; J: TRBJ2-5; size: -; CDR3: CASSTQGATQETQYF
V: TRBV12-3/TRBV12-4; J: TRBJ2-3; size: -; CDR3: CATQTGGPDTQYF
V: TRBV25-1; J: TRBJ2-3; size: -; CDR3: CASSDLGTADTQYF
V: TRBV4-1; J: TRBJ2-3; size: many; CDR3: CASSQDQLAGVRGDTQYF
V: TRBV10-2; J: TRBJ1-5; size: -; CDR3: CASSESGYRNQPQHF
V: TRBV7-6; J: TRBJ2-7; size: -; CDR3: CASSPQGPFYEQYF
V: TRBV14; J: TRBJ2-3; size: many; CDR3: CASSHGTGLGTDTQYF
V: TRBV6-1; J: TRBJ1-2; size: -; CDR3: CASSDREGRAGYTF
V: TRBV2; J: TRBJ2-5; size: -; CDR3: CASTGGGQETQYF
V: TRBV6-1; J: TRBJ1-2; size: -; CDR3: CASSQSGNYGYTF
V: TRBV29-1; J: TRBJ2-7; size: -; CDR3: CSVVGGRSSYEQYF
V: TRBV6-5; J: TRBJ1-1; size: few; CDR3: CASSSRILTEAFF
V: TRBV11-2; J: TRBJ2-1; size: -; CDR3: CASSLDGGAYNEQFF
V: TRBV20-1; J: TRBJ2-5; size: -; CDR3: CSARAWDRQETQYF
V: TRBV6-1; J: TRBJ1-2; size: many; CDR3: CASSGRFIDGYTF
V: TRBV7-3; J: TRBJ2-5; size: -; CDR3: CASSLTGRVETQYF
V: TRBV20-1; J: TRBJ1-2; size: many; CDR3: CSAAQGARYGYTF
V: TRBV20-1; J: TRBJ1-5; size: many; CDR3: CSASSSQGNQPQHF
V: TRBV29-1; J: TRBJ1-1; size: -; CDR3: CSVRVGARTEAFF
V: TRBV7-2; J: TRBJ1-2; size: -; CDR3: CASSSLWTGDYTF
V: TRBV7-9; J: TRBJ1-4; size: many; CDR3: CASSLGGQTTREKLFF
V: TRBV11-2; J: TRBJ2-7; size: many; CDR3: CASSHIAGGRRHEQYF
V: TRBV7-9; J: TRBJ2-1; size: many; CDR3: CASSIRTSGKDEQFF
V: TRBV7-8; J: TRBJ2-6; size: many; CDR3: CASSIRRLRSGANVLTF
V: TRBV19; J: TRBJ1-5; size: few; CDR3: CASNPTDRGGQPQHF
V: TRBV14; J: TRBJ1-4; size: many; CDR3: CASSQQGPNEKLFF
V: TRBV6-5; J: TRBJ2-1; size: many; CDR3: CASSYSGTPINEQFF
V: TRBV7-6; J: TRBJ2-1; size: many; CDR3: CASSTANNEQFF
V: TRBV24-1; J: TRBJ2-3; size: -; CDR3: CATSDATSYGADTQYF
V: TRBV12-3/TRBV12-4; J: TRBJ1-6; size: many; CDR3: CASSQGLNSPLHF
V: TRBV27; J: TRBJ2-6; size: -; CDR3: CASSLLRAGQSRSGANVLTF
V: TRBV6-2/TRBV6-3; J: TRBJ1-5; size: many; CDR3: CASMSGGRNQPQHF
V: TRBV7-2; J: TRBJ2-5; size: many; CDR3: CASRQEGQGAETQYF
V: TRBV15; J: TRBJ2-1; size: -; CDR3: CATSGGSAPLGNEQFF
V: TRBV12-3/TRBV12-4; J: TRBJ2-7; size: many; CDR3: CASSRGRTYSYEQYF
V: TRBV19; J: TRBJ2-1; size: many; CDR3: CASSPGTGGSIEQFF
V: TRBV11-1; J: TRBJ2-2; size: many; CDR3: CASSTTRGLSLISNTGELFF
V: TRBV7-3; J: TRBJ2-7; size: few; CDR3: CASSLAGGKEQYF
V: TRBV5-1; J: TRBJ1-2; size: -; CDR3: CASSPAATGGGYTF
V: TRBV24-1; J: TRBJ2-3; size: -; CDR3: CATSEGITDTQYF